The rows below give T cell receptor beta chains drawn from one sample of a study of tumor and adjacent non-tumor tissue in lung cancer. A single record per CDR3 protein comes from TCRdb applying MiXCR to the multiplex PCR reads. Of 200,000 to 250,000 distinct CDR3 sequences in the sample, 60% to 75% were seen once. The sample consisted of lung tumor tissue. Source of these receptors: a man aged 60 to 75 with non-small cell lung cancer. CDR3s include the opening cysteine and the closing phenylalanine or tryptophan. The D gene is left open where the match is weak. Size values are once, few and many counts, or a class for expanded clones, and some rows have none.

>-|-|TRBV20-1|TRBJ2-1
CSARDTSRVANEQFF
TGCAGTGCTAGAGATACTAGCCGTGTAGCCAATGAGCAGTTCTTC
>-|-|TRBV5-6|TRBJ2-7
CTSSPRQTAEQYF
TGTACCAGCAGCCCGAGACAGACGGCCGAGCAGTACTTC
>many|-|TRBV29-1|TRBJ1-3
CSVEDARVGNTIYF
TGCAGCGTTGAAGATGCGCGTGTTGGAAACACCATATATTTT
>many|-|TRBV6-2/TRBV6-3|TRBJ2-1
CASSQDSGSYNEQFF
TGTGCCAGCAGCCAGGACTCGGGCTCCTACAATGAGCAGTTCTTC
>-|-|TRBV7-3|TRBJ2-6
CASSLLTERGGAGVTRANVLTF
TGTGCCAGCAGCTTATTAACAGAAAGGGGGGGGGCTGGCGTGACTCGGGCCAACGTCCTGACTTTC
>-|TRBD2|TRBV5-4|TRBJ2-1
CASTGGLAGDKQFF
TGTGCCAGCACCGGAGGACTAGCTGGGGATAAGCAGTTCTTC
>-|TRBD2|TRBV11-3|TRBJ2-1
CTSILAGRIWEQFF
TGTACCAGCATCTTAGCGGGAAGGATATGGGAGCAGTTCTTC
>-|TRBD2|TRBV11-3|TRBJ2-6
CASSLSPGTSEIKGTGANVLTF
TGTGCCAGCAGCTTATCCCCCGGGACTAGCGAGATTAAAGGAACTGGGGCCAACGTCCTGACTTTC
>-|TRBD2|TRBV11-3|TRBJ2-2
CASSSRGAGAYRTGERFF
TGTGCCAGCAGCTCCCGGGGAGCGGGAGCATACAGAACCGGGGAGCGGTTTTTT
>-|TRBD1|TRBV29-1|TRBJ1-1
CSVVADNHRGYTEAFF
TGCAGCGTTGTCGCCGATAACCACAGGGGATACACTGAAGCTTTCTTT
>-|-|TRBV6-5|TRBJ1-1
CASSYSRGIEAFF
TGTGCCAGCAGTTACTCGAGAGGGATTGAAGCTTTCTTT
>many|-|TRBV20-1|TRBJ1-2
CSVRLTYYGYTF
TGCAGTGTCAGGTTGACCTACTATGGCTACACCTTC
>-|-|TRBV5-4|TRBJ1-1
CASSPGPGNLRRTEAFF
TGTGCCAGCAGCCCCGGACCAGGGAATTTAAGGAGGACAGAAGCTTTCTTT
>-|TRBD2|TRBV20-1|TRBJ2-7
CIAWKSGRPEQYF
TGCATTGCTTGGAAGAGCGGGAGGCCCGAGCAGTACTTC
>once|TRBD2|TRBV6-6|TRBJ2-2
CASRTRANTGELFF
TGTGCCAGTAGGACTAGGGCGAACACCGGGGAGCTGTTTTTT
>-|-|TRBV4-3|TRBJ2-1
CASSQVGQFHEQFF
TGCGCCAGCAGCCAAGTAGGGCAGTTCCATGAGCAGTTCTTC
>-|-|TRBV7-9|TRBJ2-1
CASSAYGDFWNNEQIF
TGTGCCAGCAGCGCGTACGGGGACTTTTGGAACAATGAGCAGATCTTC
>-|-|TRBV20-1|TRBJ2-7
CNARRWENEQYF
TGCAATGCTAGGAGATGGGAGAACGAGCAGTACTTC